This T cell receptor (beta chain) was identified in a study of Tregs in tolerant kidney transplant recipients. Only in-frame clones appear in the TCRdb table, and some are missing; sequencing was by immunoSEQ multiplex PCR. The sample has tens of thousands of clones; 84% are singletons. The V end lost 8 bases, the J end lost 1 base, and 11 bases lay between the germline ends. In germline, CDR1 is MDHEN, CDR2 SYDVKM. CDR3 length: 14 amino acids. Sample: CD4+ T cells from blood. V is TRBV28 and J is TRBJ2-2; perhaps TRBD1 as D (5 bases). The clonotype comes from a human donor in good health. The CDR3 loop is CASLQGMNTGELFF. DNA of the CDR3: TGTGCCAGCTTGCAGGGAATGAACACCGGGGAGCTGTTTTTT.